This TCR beta chain was identified in a study of blood T cell repertoires in COVID-19. As for the study in general: COVID-19 samples from acute and convalescent phases originated in the United States, Italy and Spain. T cells, B-cell-depleted T cells, or PBMCs supplied cDNA or gDNA.

Some clones are missing from TCRdb's copy, which holds only in-frame ones; the method was immunoSEQ multiplex PCR. The data hold tens of thousands of clones, with approximately 86% observed a single time. V shed 0 bases and J shed 0 bases, with 9 bases lying between them. The CDR3 covers 16 residues. The V gene's germline CDR1 is SGHKS and CDR2 YYEKEE (reference sequence). This clone was seen only once. The clonotype comes from an older woman with acute or convalescent COVID-19. Sequencing was performed on peripheral blood. V usage is TRBV5-5 and J usage is TRBJ2-2, with D unclear. CDR3 sequence: CASSLVVGPNTGELFF. Here the CDR3 DNA reads TGTGCCAGCAGCTTGGTAGTGGGCCCGAACACCGGGGAGCTGTTTTTT.